The 30 T cell receptor beta chains below all came from one sample that was sequenced in a study of siplizumab effects on memory and regulatory T cells. Sequencing was performed with immunoSEQ multiplex PCR; in TCRdb, only in-frame clones are kept and a portion is missing. The sample records 87,000 or so clones, 90% to 95% being singletons. Sequences were obtained from non-Treg CD4+ T cells sorted from blood. The source is a human donor in good health.

The chain uses TRBV10-1 and TRBJ2-5; perhaps D is TRBD1 or TRBD2 (5 bases each). V lost 11 bases to trimming and J lost 4 bases, with 11 bases between them. Germline V CDR1 and CDR2: WNHNN, SYGVQD (reference sequence). The CDR3 is made up of 11 amino acids. The CDR3 region is CADRGRETQYF. Written as DNA, the CDR3 is TGCGCCGATCGGGGCCGAGAGACCCAGTACTTC.

The chain combines TRBV7-2 with TRBJ2-7; 11 bases are a match to TRBD2. This CDR3 has 15 residues. Germline CDR1 is SGHTA and CDR2 is FQGNSA. The J segment lost 2 bases and the V segment lost 0 bases, leaving 0 bases of the junction unmatched. This chain's CDR3 is CASSLATSGTYEQYF. CDR3 DNA: TGTGCCAGCAGCTTAGCGACTAGCGGGACCTACGAGCAGTACTTC.

A single count supports this clone. The rearrangement links TRBV5-4 to TRBJ2-7; 7 nucleotides agree with TRBD1. From germline, CDR1 is SGHNT and CDR2 YYREEE (reference sequence). After removal of 4 bases from V and 7 bases from J, the junction contained 8 bases not matched to a gene. The CDR3 is made up of 13 amino acids. The CDR3 DNA is TGTGCCAGCAGCACCCCGACAGGGCGAGAGCAGTACTTC. The encoded protein is CASSTPTGREQYF. The full variable domain, completed using reference TRBV5-4 and TRBJ2-7, is ETGVTQSPTHLIKTRGQQVTLRCSSQSGHNTVSWYQQALGQGPQFIFQYYREEENGRGNFPPRFSGLQFPNYSSELNVNALELDDSALYLCASSTPTGREQYFGPGTRLTVT.

This chain uses TRBV5-8 with TRBJ1-5; the D is unclear. The ends were cut back, 2 bases at V and 10 bases at J, with 10 bases in the middle. Germline V lookup: CDR1 SGHTS, CDR2 YDEGEE. CDR3 length: 12 amino acids. The CDR3 loop is CASSLWPGPQHF. The CDR3 coding sequence is TGTGCCAGCAGCTTATGGCCGGGCCCCCAGCATTTT.

This clone was seen only once. The gene calls are TRBV5-1 and TRBJ2-3, with TRBD2 as a possible D gene (6 bases). The CDR3 length is 13 residues. The V gene's germline CDR1 is SGHRS and CDR2 YFSETQ. Trimming pared 4 bases from V and 0 bases from J, leaving 6 bases between. CDR3 loop: CASSGTSTDTQYF. The CDR3 DNA reads TGCGCCAGCAGCGGGACTAGCACAGATACGCAGTATTTT.

This chain links TRBV11-2 with TRBJ1-1, with no clear D. The CDR3 loop spans 14 amino acids. From germline, CDR1 is SGHAT and CDR2 FQNNGV. Trimming removed 5 bases from V and 1 base from J, with 11 bases in between. The CDR3 nucleotides are TGTGCCAGCAGCGCGACGGCCTCGAACACTGAAGCTTTCTTT. This translates into CASSATASNTEAFF.

This rearrangement joins TRBV15 to TRBJ2-5; D not resolved. The CDR3 sequence is 14 residues long. Trimming took off 1 base at V and 1 base at J, with 7 bases between the two ends. From germline, CDR1 is LNHNV and CDR2 YYDKDF (reference sequence). The CDR3 sequence is CATSRGQIQETQYF. In DNA form, the CDR3 reads TGTGCCACCAGCAGAGGACAAATCCAAGAGACCCAGTACTTC.

The chain has TRBV9 and TRBJ2-7; 11 positions match TRBD2. Germline CDR1 and CDR2: SGDLS and YYNGEE. The V and J ends lost 0 bases and 6 bases, in that order; junction bases with no gene match: 5. This CDR3 contains 15 residues. CDR3 protein: CASSVELAGVSEQYF. In nucleotides, the CDR3 is TGTGCCAGCAGCGTAGAACTAGCGGGAGTTAGCGAGCAGTACTTC.

The chain is built from TRBV7-2 and TRBJ1-2; 7 bases are a match to TRBD1. V dropped 1 base and J dropped 2; count of bases not matched to a gene: 13. Germline V gives CDR1 SGHTA, CDR2 FQGNSA. The CDR3 is made up of 18 amino acids. The chain's CDR3 is CASSLVLGTAQFNYGYTF. Here the CDR3 DNA reads TGTGCCAGCAGCTTAGTATTGGGGACAGCCCAATTCAACTATGGCTACACCTTC.

This clone was picked up one time. The chain combines TRBV11-2 with TRBJ2-7; D is uncertain. Deletions cut 1 base from V and 4 bases from J, with 5 bases between. This CDR3 is 12 amino acids long. Germline V CDR1 and CDR2: SGHAT, FQNNGV. The CDR3 here is CASSLVPYEQYF. The CDR3 DNA is TGTGCCAGCAGCTTAGTTCCGTACGAGCAGTACTTC.

V gene TRBV6-5 combines with J gene TRBJ2-1; D is unresolved. The germline gives CDR1 MNHEY, CDR2 SVGAGI. The ends were cut back, 0 bases at V and 1 base at J, with 4 bases in the middle. The CDR3 runs to 14 residues. The CDR3 protein is CASSYSGSYNEQFF. DNA of the CDR3: TGTGCCAGCAGTTACTCGGGGTCCTACAATGAGCAGTTCTTC.

This chain connects TRBV6-5 to TRBJ1-1; TRBD1 matches at 8 bases. V dropped 2 bases and J dropped 11; count of bases not matched to a gene: 7. This CDR3 is built from 13 residues. Per germline, CDR1 MNHEY and CDR2 SVGAGI. As DNA, the CDR3 is TGTGCCAGCAGTTACCGACAGGGGCTAGGGGCTTTCTTT. Protein product: CASSYRQGLGAFF.

The V and J genes are TRBV4-3 and TRBJ1-6, with no clear D. The CDR3 has 14 residues. V was pared by 0 bases and J by 10 bases, with 10 bases between. CDR1 LGHNA and CDR2 YSLEER come from the germline V gene. The CDR3 coding sequence is TGCGCCAGCAGCCAAGAATCTCAGGCCTCACCCCTCCACTTT. It codes for CASSQESQASPLHF.

The chain links TRBV6-1 to TRBJ1-1; 7 bases align to TRBD1. Germline CDR1 reads MNHNS; CDR2 reads SASEGT. Losses at the gene ends were 1 base for V and 5 bases for J; bases not matched to a gene: 4. The CDR3 runs 14 residues. CDR3 nucleotides: TGTGCCAGCAGTGAAGAACCAGGGGGAACTGAAGCTTTCTTT. Its translation is CASSEEPGGTEAFF.

This chain connects TRBV7-8 to TRBJ2-5, with D tentatively TRBD1 or TRBD2 (5 bases each). This CDR3 has 15 amino acids. Per the germline V gene, CDR1 is SGHVS and CDR2 is FQNEAQ. V shed 1 base and J shed 2 bases, with 11 bases lying between them. The CDR3 DNA follows: TGTGCCAGCAGCTTAGAGTTGTGGGGGCAAGAGACCCAGTACTTC. This encodes CASSLELWGQETQYF.

The chain carries TRBV5-1 and TRBJ2-7, with D uncertain. CDR1 is SGHRS, CDR2 YFSETQ, per germline. Deletions cut 1 base from V and 2 bases from J, with 7 bases between. CDR3 length: 13 amino acids. CDR3 in amino acids: CASSLRFPYEQYF. CDR3 in DNA: TGCGCCAGCAGCTTGAGGTTCCCCTACGAGCAGTACTTC.

This clone showed up just a few times. This chain joins TRBV2 and TRBJ1-1, with a possible D match to TRBD1 (6 bases). V was clipped by 6 bases and J by 2 bases, with 10 bases between them. CDR1 and CDR2 from the germline V gene are SNHLY and FYNNEI. This CDR3 has 13 amino acids. CDR3 nucleotide sequence: TGTGCCAGCAGGGGGGACACCAACACTGAAGCTTTCTTT. Its protein product is CASRGDTNTEAFF. The whole variable domain, remainder taken from reference TRBV2 and TRBJ1-1, is EPEVTQTPSHQVTQMGQEVILRCVPISNHLYFYWYRQILGQKVEFLVSFYNNEISEKSEIFDDQFSVERPDGSNFTLKIRSTKLEDSAMYFCASRGDTNTEAFFGQGTRLTVV.

This sequence joins TRBV6-9 and TRBJ2-7; D is unresolved. Germline V gene sequence: CDR1 MNHGY, CDR2 SVAAGI. V lost 1 base, J lost 5 bases, and 12 bases lay in between. This CDR3 region has 14 residues. As DNA, the CDR3 is TGTGCCAGCAGTTATTTTTACAGTGGTGACGAGCAGTACTTC. It is translated as CASSYFYSGDEQYF.

This chain connects TRBV5-1 to TRBJ1-3, with no clear D. The CDR3 covers 15 residues. Deletions cut 0 bases from V and 0 bases from J, with 7 bases between. Germline CDR1 reads SGHRS; CDR2 reads YFSETQ. This chain's CDR3 is CASSLAPGSGNTIYF. CDR3 in DNA: TGCGCCAGCAGCTTGGCCCCAGGCTCTGGAAACACCATATATTTT.

The CDR3: CASSLWTVGLDGYTF. The CDR3 DNA follows: TGTGCCAGCAGTTTATGGACGGTGGGCTTGGATGGCTACACCTTC. The chain is built from TRBV28 and TRBJ1-2, with D uncertain. Per the germline V gene, CDR1 is MDHEN and CDR2 is SYDVKM. Trimming removed 0 bases from V and 6 bases from J, with 14 bases in between. This CDR3 is 15 amino acids long.

This chain connects TRBV2 to TRBJ2-7, with D tentatively TRBD1 (7 bases). The CDR3 consists of 14 residues. Germline values: CDR1 SNHLY, CDR2 FYNNEI. V was clipped by 3 bases and J by 6 bases, with 15 bases between them. For the CDR3, the DNA is TGTGCCAGCAGTGAGGTCAGGGGGGTGGGCGAGCAGTACTTC. As protein: CASSEVRGVGEQYF.

DNA for the CDR3: TGTGCCAGTAGGGCGGGACAGACCTCCACAGATACGCAGTATTTT. Its protein is CASRAGQTSTDTQYF. The chain carries TRBV19 and TRBJ2-3, with D perhaps TRBD1 (7 bases). V was pared by 6 bases and J by 2 bases, with 15 bases between. There are 15 residues in the CDR3. CDR1 and CDR2 (germline): LNHDA, SQIVND (reference sequence).

The chain joins TRBV12-5 to TRBJ2-2; D not resolved. This CDR3 is built from 11 residues. With 1 base removed from V and 7 bases from J, the gap between germline ends came to 1 base. Germline V gene lookup returns CDR1 LGHNT and CDR2 FRNRAP. CDR3 nucleotide sequence: TGTGCTAGTGGTTTGGGCGGGGAGCTGTTTTTT. Amino acid sequence: CASGLGGELFF. Looking up the rest from reference TRBV12-5 and TRBJ2-2 gives the full variable domain: DARVTQTPRHKVTEMGQEVTMRCQPILGHNTVFWYRQTMMQGLELLAYFRNRAPLDDSGMPKDRFSAEMPDATLATLKIQPSEPRDSAVYFCASGLGGELFFGEGSRLTVL.

The rearrangement joins TRBV14 to TRBJ2-7; D not certain. Germline V CDR1 and CDR2: SGHDN, FVKESK. Trimming took off 1 base at V and 6 bases at J, with 4 bases between the two ends. The CDR3 contains 11 residues. CDR3 in amino acids: CASSQVSEQYF. Here the CDR3 DNA reads TGTGCCAGCAGCCAAGTTAGCGAGCAGTACTTC.

The count of this clone is one. The chain couples TRBV5-6 to TRBJ2-5, with 10 bases fitting TRBD2. The V gene end was trimmed by 5 bases and the J gene end by 11 bases; junction bases not matched to a gene: 12. The CDR3 spans 14 residues. The V gene's germline CDR1 is SGHDT and CDR2 YYEEEE. In DNA form, the CDR3 reads TGTGCCAGCAGATCCGATAGCGGGGGGCTTGAGCAGTACTTC. Residues: CASRSDSGGLEQYF. Supplemented by reference TRBV5-6 and TRBJ2-5, the full variable domain reads DAGVTQSPTHLIKTRGQQVTLRCSPKSGHDTVSWYQQALGQGPQFIFQYYEEEERQRGNFPDRFSGHQFPNYSSELNVNALLLGDSALYLCASRSDSGGLEQYFGPGTRLLVL.

The gene calls are TRBV2 and TRBJ1-2; D not resolved. Per the germline V gene, CDR1 is SNHLY and CDR2 is FYNNEI. V lost 2 bases and J 10 bases, leaving 5 bases between the germline ends. This CDR3 region has 10 residues. The CDR3 protein is CASSEILYTF. The CDR3 DNA sequence: TGTGCCAGCAGTGAAATTCTCTACACCTTC.

In its sample, this clone was seen once. V and J are TRBV7-9 and TRBJ1-1; D uncertain. The CDR3 has 13 residues. Germline CDR1 reads SEHNR; CDR2 reads FQNEAQ (reference sequence). V was cut by 3 bases and J by 2 bases, with 7 bases left in between. The CDR3: CASSFGINTEAFF. CDR3 bases: TGTGCCAGCAGCTTCGGGATAAACACTGAAGCTTTCTTT.

The gene calls are TRBV11-3 and TRBJ2-7; the D is unclear. The V gene lost 0 bases and the J gene lost 3 bases, with 6 bases spanning the gap. The CDR3 spans 13 residues. Germline lookup yields CDR1 SGHNT and CDR2 YENEEA. In nucleotides, the CDR3 is TGTGCCAGCAGCTTAGAAACTGGCTACGAGCAGTACTTC. Residues: CASSLETGYEQYF.

The V call is TRBV6-5, the J call TRBJ2-3, with TRBD2 matching 7 bases. Looked up from germline, CDR1 is MNHEY and CDR2 is SVGAGI. J was trimmed by 3 bases and V by 4 bases; bases with no gene match: 4. This CDR3 has 14 amino acids. CDR3 sequence (DNA): TGTGCCAGCAGTTGGACTAGTAGGACAGATACGCAGTATTTT. As protein: CASSWTSRTDTQYF.

The rearrangement links TRBV18 to TRBJ2-7; 12 bases are shared with TRBD1. V lost 3 bases to trimming and J lost 6 bases; unmatched junction nucleotides: 3. This CDR3 is built from 14 residues. Germline-derived CDR1 and CDR2 are KGHSH and LQKENI. CDR3 region: CASSPGQGASEQYF. The CDR3, as DNA: TGTGCCAGCTCACCGGGACAGGGGGCAAGCGAGCAGTACTTC.